A single sample gave rise to the 22 T cell receptor beta chains below, sequenced in a study of metastatic and nonmetastatic thyroid tumors. Patients underwent thyroid surgery, and none had received any treatment before it. TCRdb reanalyzed the PCR reads with MiXCR. The data show roughly 15,000 clones, 32% seen once. Material: tumor tissue. The receptors come from a female donor with papillary thyroid cancer or a benign thyroid nodule (not recorded which). Some clones in this sample may be carry-over from other donors' samples.

The chain is built from TRBV6-2 or TRBV6-3 and TRBJ2-7; 8 bases match TRBD2. V was pared by 5 bases and J by 2 bases, with 5 bases of the junction left unmatched. CDR1 and CDR2 (germline): MNHEY, SVGEGT. This CDR3 is 14 amino acids long. The CDR3 here is CASSIVSGAYEQYF. As DNA, the CDR3 is TGTGCCAGCAGTATTGTTAGCGGGGCCTACGAGCAGTACTTC.

The chain carries TRBV3-1 and TRBJ2-7; a weak D match, TRBD2 (5 bases). Germline CDR1 is LGHDT and CDR2 is YNNKEL (reference sequence). The V end was cut by 0 bases, the J end by 3 bases, with 12 bases between. The CDR3 runs to 15 residues. The CDR3 DNA reads TGTGCCAGCAGCCAAGAACTTACTAGACACTACGAGCAGTACTTC. Its translation: CASSQELTRHYEQYF.

The chain recombines TRBV4-2 with TRBJ2-1; 7 bases map to TRBD1. The length of the CDR3 is 15 residues. After removal of 0 bases from V and 8 bases from J, the junction contained 7 bases not matched to a gene. Germline CDR1 is LGHNA and CDR2 is YNFKEQ. For the CDR3, the DNA is TGTGCCAGCAGCCAAGATGGACAGGTCCACGATGAGCAGTTCTTC. It codes for CASSQDGQVHDEQFF.

The chain joins TRBV2 to TRBJ1-6, with TRBD1 matching over 7 bases. The CDR3 sequence is 14 residues long. CDR1 and CDR2 from the germline V gene are SNHLY and FYNNEI. V lost 5 bases, J lost 7 bases, and 5 bases stayed unmatched. The CDR3 loop is CASSTGVGNSPLHF. In DNA, the CDR3 is TGTGCCAGCAGTACAGGGGTTGGCAATTCACCCCTCCACTTT.

The chain has TRBV20-1 and TRBJ2-1; 9 bases match TRBD1. This CDR3 contains 13 residues. Trimming removed 6 bases from V and 4 bases from J; junction bases left unmatched: 4. Germline assignment: CDR1 DFQATT and CDR2 SNEGSKA (reference sequence). DNA of the CDR3: TGCAGTGCAAGGGACAGGGTTTACAATGAGCAGTTCTTC. This translates into CSARDRVYNEQFF.

This chain joins TRBV3-1 and TRBJ1-6, with D unresolved. Germline V lookup: CDR1 LGHDT, CDR2 YNNKEL (reference sequence). The CDR3 consists of 12 residues. V lost 1 base and J 14 bases, leaving 9 bases between the germline ends. CDR3 DNA: TGTGCCAGCAGCCAAGGGGGTTCCTCCCTCCACTTT. It encodes CASSQGGSSLHF.

The chain links TRBV30 to TRBJ1-6; a possible D gene is TRBD1 (5 bases). V lost 5 bases, J lost 7 bases, and 12 bases lay in between. Germline CDR1 GTSNPN, CDR2 SVGIG (reference sequence). This CDR3 region has 13 residues. CDR3 loop: CAWEDSRNSPLHF. DNA of the CDR3: TGTGCCTGGGAAGACAGCCGGAATTCACCCCTCCACTTT.

This clone was counted at least ten times. The genes are TRBV5-1 and TRBJ2-1; 9 bases match TRBD1. The CDR3 length is 15 residues. CDR1 and CDR2 (germline): SGHRS, YFSETQ. With 0 bases clipped from V and 4 bases from J, the junction kept 2 bases outside the gene matches. CDR3 DNA: TGCGCCAGCAGCTTGGTGGGACAGGGTTACAATGAGCAGTTCTTC. Translated: CASSLVGQGYNEQFF.

A single count supports this clone. The chain carries TRBV11-3 and TRBJ2-2; D may be TRBD1 (5 bases). This CDR3 has 16 amino acids. CDR1 and CDR2 (germline): SGHNT, YENEEA. The V end was cut by 7 bases, the J end by 3 bases, with 18 bases between. CDR3 in amino acids: CASITRQCADTGELFF. The CDR3 coding sequence is TGTGCCAGCATCACCCGACAGTGTGCGGACACCGGGGAGCTGTTTTTT. The full variable domain, completed using reference TRBV11-3 and TRBJ2-2, is EAGVVQSPRYKIIEKKQPVAFWCNPISGHNTLYWYLQNLGQGPELLIRYENEEAVDDSQLPKDRFSAERLKGVDSTLKIQPAELGDSAVYLCASITRQCADTGELFFGEGSRLTVL.

This clone is labeled large. The V and J genes are TRBV28 and TRBJ1-3; D may be TRBD1 (6 bases). This CDR3 region has 17 residues. V was shortened by 4 bases and J by 0 bases, with 16 bases between the two germline ends. Per the germline V gene, CDR1 is MDHEN and CDR2 is SYDVKM. CDR3: CASSSEGGHLSGNTIYF. The CDR3 region has the DNA TGTGCCAGCAGTTCGGAGGGGGGGCACCTCTCTGGAAACACCATATATTTT.

This clone was observed at least ten times. This rearrangement joins TRBV20-1 to TRBJ2-5; 7 bases align to TRBD2. Germline assignment: CDR1 DFQATT and CDR2 SNEGSKA (reference sequence). CDR3 size: 12 residues. CDR3 DNA sequence: TGCAGGCGTCGAGGGAGGGGAGAGACCCAGTACTTC. The encoded protein is CRRRGRGETQYF.

This clone was picked up a small number of times. The chain combines TRBV6-2 or TRBV6-3 with TRBJ2-2; TRBD1 matches 10 bases. From germline, CDR1 is MNHEY and CDR2 SVGEGT. Trimming removed 2 bases from V and 15 bases from J; junction bases left unmatched: 3. The length of the CDR3 is 12 residues. The CDR3 sequence is CASSYLGTGVFF. In DNA form, the CDR3 reads TGTGCCAGCAGTTACCTTGGGACAGGGGTGTTTTTT.

Ten or more counts support this clone. This chain joins TRBV5-8 and TRBJ1-2; 7 bases line up with TRBD1. The CDR3 length is 15 residues. The V gene end was trimmed by 1 base and the J gene end by 8 bases; junction bases not matched to a gene: 11. CDR1 is SGHTS, CDR2 YDEGEE, per germline. The CDR3 sequence: CASSLPGQAMEGYTF. The CDR3 DNA sequence: TGTGCCAGCAGCTTGCCCGGACAGGCTATGGAGGGCTACACCTTC.

As to this clone: Compared with germline, one end of the junction differs, possibly owing to a read error. The chain employs TRBV28 and TRBJ2-7; 12 bases are a match to TRBD1. The CDR3 spans 14 residues. Germline V CDR1 and CDR2: MDHEN, SYDVKM. CDR3 coding DNA: TGTGCCAGCACTTTAAGGGACAGGGGGCTTGAGCAGTACTTC. This translates into CASTLRDRGLEQYF.

The V and J genes are TRBV28 and TRBJ2-5; 7 bases match TRBD1. From germline, CDR1 is MDHEN and CDR2 SYDVKM. This CDR3 is built from 15 residues. Trimming cost V 6 bases and J 2 bases; bases outside gene matches: 9. The CDR3 bases are TGTGCCAGCAGCCCGGGACAGCAGATACAAGAGACCCAGTACTTC. Residues: CASSPGQQIQETQYF.

This clone was recorded at least ten times. The rearrangement links TRBV2 to TRBJ2-3, with 15 bases lining up with TRBD2. J lost 3 bases, V lost 6 bases, and 4 bases had no gene match. This CDR3 comprises 16 residues. CDR1 SNHLY and CDR2 FYNNEI come from the germline V gene. CDR3: CASRPGLAGGTDTQYF. Here the CDR3 DNA reads TGTGCCAGCAGACCGGGACTAGCGGGAGGTACAGATACGCAGTATTTT.

At least ten counts were recorded for this clone. The V call is TRBV12-5, the J call TRBJ2-4; D remains ambiguous. Trimming pared 5 bases from V and 6 bases from J, leaving 5 bases between. This CDR3 region has 11 residues. CDR1 is LGHNT, CDR2 FRNRAP, per germline. CDR3 loop: CASGTGNIQYF. CDR3 sequence (DNA): TGTGCTAGTGGTACGGGAAACATTCAGTACTTC.

This clone is termed medium-sized. V gene TRBV6-1 combines with J gene TRBJ2-3, with 10 bases that match TRBD2. The CDR3 consists of 15 residues. Germline trimming cut 5 bases from V and 1 base from J; bases unmatched to any gene: 3. CDR1 is MNHNS, CDR2 SASEGT, per germline. The CDR3 sequence: CASSSLAGGTDTQYF. The DNA for the CDR3 is TGTGCCAGCAGTTCTCTAGCGGGGGGCACAGATACGCAGTATTTT.

The rearrangement joins TRBV30 to TRBJ1-1; no clear D gene. Germline values: CDR1 GTSNPN, CDR2 SVGIG (reference sequence). The CDR3 spans 11 residues. V lost 5 bases to trimming and J lost 4 bases, with 8 bases between them. CDR3 in amino acids: CAWVRATEAFF. The CDR3 nucleotides read TGTGCCTGGGTGAGGGCCACTGAAGCTTTCTTT.

At least ten counts were recorded for this clone. The chain combines TRBV29-1 with TRBJ2-7; D possibly uses TRBD1 or TRBD2 (6 bases each). CDR3 length equals 15 residues. The V gene lost 4 bases and the J gene lost 3 bases, with 19 bases spanning the gap. Germline V lookup: CDR1 SQVTM, CDR2 ANQGSEA. CDR3 residues: CSVGDTGRSIYEQYF. DNA for the CDR3: TGCAGCGTTGGAGACACAGGGAGGTCTATCTACGAGCAGTACTTC.

This clone was recorded a few times. The chain carries TRBV4-2 and TRBJ2-6; unclear D gene. The V end lost 4 bases, the J end lost 0 bases, and 10 bases lay between the germline ends. The germline CDR1 and CDR2 sequences are LGHNA and YNFKEQ. This CDR3 spans 16 amino acids. CDR3 protein: CASSPTKTSGANVLTF. DNA of the CDR3: TGTGCCAGCAGCCCAACAAAGACCTCTGGGGCCAACGTCCTGACTTTC.

This clone showed up just a few times. This chain uses TRBV10-1 with TRBJ2-3, with TRBD1 matching 11 bases. The CDR3 is 14 amino acids. The germline gives CDR1 WNHNN, CDR2 SYGVQD (reference sequence). The CDR3, as DNA: TGCGCTATCCAACGGGACAGGGGGAAAGATACGCAGTATTTT. Its protein product is CAIQRDRGKDTQYF.